These T cell receptor beta chains were read from a single sample in a study of blood T cell repertoires in COVID-19. Repertoires were generated with immunoSEQ multiplex PCR, while TCRdb's copy carries only in-frame clones and drops some. The sample yields 100,000 or so clones, roughly nine tenths seen once. Input material: peripheral blood. The origin of the receptors is a man over 45 with acute or convalescent COVID-19. The conserved cysteine and the conserved F or W are not part of the CDR3 here.

cdr3_length | v_call | cdr3_aa
12 | TRBV19 | ASSMTGGVYEQY
14 | TRBV19 | ASSIVGGVINQPQH
13 | TRBV24-1 | ATSDTTGGWETQY
13 | TRBV5-1 | ASSLRQGAGNTIY
12 | TRBV6-5 | ASSPPGQGGEQF
11 | TRBV5-6 | ASRGGGRTEAF
13 | TRBV28 | ASSLPSSNTGELF
15 | TRBV19 | ASSGRDRSSGANVLT
13 | TRBV29-1 | SVEPGLTSYNEQF
14 | TRBV6-5 | ASSYSAGGSGNTIY
15 | TRBV5-1 | ASSPGGGLAQSDTQY